These T cell receptor beta chains were read from a single sample in a study of OX40 agonist ivuxolimab in advanced cancers. The protocol was immunoSEQ multiplex PCR, while the TCRdb copy is restricted to in-frame clones and leaves out a portion. The sample includes fewer than 100,000 clones, 75% to 90% seen only once; the top ten take less than 0.2%. The sequencing used CD4+ or CD8+ T cells sorted from blood, collected in a trial of the OX40 agonist ivuxolimab. The receptors originated from an adult with an advanced solid tumor such as melanoma, head and neck, liver or kidney cancer. The conserved cysteine and the conserved F or W are not part of the CDR3 here.

V: TRBV7-2
J: TRBJ1-2
CDR3: ASSKARVAGYT

V: TRBV5-1
J: TRBJ1-1
CDR3: ASSLAASIGEAF

V: TRBV7-2
J: TRBJ2-3
CDR3: ASSLVRTSGNTDTQY

V: TRBV7-6
J: TRBJ2-2
CDR3: ASSLQTGGNTGELF

V: TRBV5-1
J: TRBJ2-3
CDR3: ASSEETGPDTQY

V: TRBV5-1
J: TRBJ2-3
CDR3: ASSLGHGRVQPDTQY

V: TRBV19
J: TRBJ1-1
CDR3: ASQNKDRYYMNTEAF

V: TRBV15
J: TRBJ1-1
CDR3: ATSRGQGGTEAF

V: TRBV7-2
J: TRBJ1-3
CDR3: ASSLTGNTIY

V: TRBV9
J: TRBJ1-5
CDR3: ASSLDGYSNQPQH

V: TRBV19
J: TRBJ2-4
CDR3: ASSIVSQGKNIQY

V: TRBV19
J: TRBJ2-3
CDR3: ASSVTGTDTQY

V: TRBV6-5
J: TRBJ2-1
CDR3: ASSYRLRGIPEQF

V: TRBV14
J: TRBJ2-3
CDR3: ASSRGLAGATDTQY

V: TRBV5-5
J: TRBJ1-5
CDR3: ASSRDRNQPQH

V: TRBV9
J: TRBJ1-1
CDR3: ASSVPPGGGTEAF

V: TRBV7-3
J: TRBJ2-3
CDR3: ASSHGQGADTQY

V: TRBV6-5
J: TRBJ1-2
CDR3: ASSYSGQVDNYGYT

V: TRBV7-3
J: TRBJ2-5
CDR3: ASSPDSRKETQY

V: TRBV30
J: TRBJ2-1
CDR3: ASTVLTNNEQF

V: TRBV19
J: TRBJ2-1
CDR3: ASNRGQGAYNEQF

V: TRBV5-1
J: TRBJ1-2
CDR3: ASSLDGRSNYGYT

V: TRBV4-2
J: TRBJ2-1
CDR3: ASSRRDRDNEQF

V: TRBV5-1
J: TRBJ2-7
CDR3: ASSLTGAIYEQY

V: TRBV7-2
J: TRBJ2-7
CDR3: ASSPRLAGAYEQY

V: TRBV7-9
J: TRBJ1-3
CDR3: ASSLRVAGNTIY

V: TRBV30
J: TRBJ1-1
CDR3: ALGWPGAF

V: TRBV10-3
J: TRBJ2-5
CDR3: AIRADRGVGETQY

V: TRBV12-5
J: TRBJ2-5
CDR3: ASGFGERETQY

V: TRBV7-9
J: TRBJ1-2
CDR3: ASGGIYGYT

V: TRBV5-1
J: TRBJ1-1
CDR3: ASSPGVGERGGTEAF

V: TRBV4-3
J: TRBJ2-5
CDR3: ASSPQPLAGGGRETQY

V: TRBV2
J: TRBJ2-1
CDR3: ASSPRSDEQF

V: TRBV11-2
J: TRBJ1-1
CDR3: ASSLIVRGRWGNTEAF

V: TRBV4-2
J: TRBJ2-3
CDR3: ASSQNLRDFSTDTQY

V: TRBV15
J: TRBJ1-5
CDR3: ATSRDYRGKYSNQPQH

V: TRBV5-1
J: TRBJ1-5
CDR3: ASSPGGGGNQPQH

V: TRBV5-1
J: TRBJ2-1
CDR3: ASTIVPGQGYEQF

V: TRBV29-1
J: TRBJ1-1
CDR3: SARGQLNTEAF

V: TRBV5-4
J: TRBJ1-3
CDR3: ASSLDFLSGNTIY

V: TRBV28
J: TRBJ1-4
CDR3: ASQAPSNEKLF

V: TRBV5-1
J: TRBJ2-2
CDR3: ASSHTSGVGELF

V: TRBV6-5
J: TRBJ1-1
CDR3: ASSSHSTGLTEAF

V: TRBV28
J: TRBJ2-3
CDR3: ASSQERGGPTDTQY

V: TRBV2
J: TRBJ2-5
CDR3: ASSGLGRETQY

V: TRBV19
J: TRBJ1-6
CDR3: ASSIFPQRSPLH

V: TRBV18
J: TRBJ2-1
CDR3: ASSPPLAGYNEQF

V: TRBV6-6
J: TRBJ2-1
CDR3: ASSYSLIGSYNEQF

V: TRBV30
J: TRBJ2-5
CDR3: AWRASGPQETQY

V: TRBV2
J: TRBJ2-5
CDR3: ASSEDLWQETQY